Listed here is a single TCR beta chain. Trimming took off 5 bases at V and 2 bases at J, with 20 bases between the two ends. In germline, CDR1 is MNHEY, CDR2 SMNVEV (reference sequence). The CDR3 is 17 residues long. The DNA input per sorted-subset replicate PCR was 150 to 200 ng, corresponding to 30,000 or so T cell genomes. In the authors' methods: ImmunoSEQ output held junction-only sequences without quality scores, so filtering differed. This table comes from immunoSEQ multiplex PCR, and its TCRdb copy is limited to in-frame clones, with some not included. V and J calls plus clone size are reproduced from that table; the DNA served to infer D and trimming. The table has millions of clones, about 95% seen once. These data belong to a study of shared clonotypes between healthy human individuals. Across the whole study: For every donor, three CD4 naive, three CD4 memory, two CD8 naive and one CD8 memory plates were used.

Only CD45RO-negative cells positively selected for CCR7 counted as naive CD8 cells, so terminally differentiated effector memory CD45RA+ cells were excluded. Those who donated were healthy HIV-negative adults, with no recent acute infections or vaccinations reported. This TCR was sampled from a man aged 18 to 35 in good health. The source material was naive CD8+ T cells sorted from blood. The chain employs TRBV27 and TRBJ2-3; D remains ambiguous. This CDR3 reads CASSLDPTPLHTDTQYF. CDR3 DNA: TGTGCCAGCAGTCTGGACCCGACACCCCTCCACACAGATACGCAGTATTTT.